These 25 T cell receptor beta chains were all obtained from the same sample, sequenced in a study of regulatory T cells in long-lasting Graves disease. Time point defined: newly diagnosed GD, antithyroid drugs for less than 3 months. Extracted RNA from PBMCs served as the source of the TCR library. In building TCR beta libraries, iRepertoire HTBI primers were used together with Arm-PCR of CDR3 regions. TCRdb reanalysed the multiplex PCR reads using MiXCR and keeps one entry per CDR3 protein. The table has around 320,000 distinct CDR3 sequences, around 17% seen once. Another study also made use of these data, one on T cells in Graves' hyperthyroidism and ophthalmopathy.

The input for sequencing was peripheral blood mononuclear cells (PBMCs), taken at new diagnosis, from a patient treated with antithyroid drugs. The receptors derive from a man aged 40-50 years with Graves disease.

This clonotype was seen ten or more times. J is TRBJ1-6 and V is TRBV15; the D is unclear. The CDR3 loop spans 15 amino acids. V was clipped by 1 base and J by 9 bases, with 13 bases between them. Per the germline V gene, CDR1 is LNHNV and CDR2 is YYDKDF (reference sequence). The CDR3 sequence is CATSRGWEDSSPLHF. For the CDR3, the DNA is TGTGCCACCAGCAGAGGCTGGGAGGATAGTTCACCCCTCCACTTT. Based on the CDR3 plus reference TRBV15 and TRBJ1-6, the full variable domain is DAMVIQNPRYQVTQFGKPVTLSCSQTLNHNVMYWYQQKSSQAPKLLFHYYDKDFNNEADTPDNFQSRRPNTSFCFLDIRSPGLGDTAMYLCATSRGWEDSSPLHFGNGTRLTVT.

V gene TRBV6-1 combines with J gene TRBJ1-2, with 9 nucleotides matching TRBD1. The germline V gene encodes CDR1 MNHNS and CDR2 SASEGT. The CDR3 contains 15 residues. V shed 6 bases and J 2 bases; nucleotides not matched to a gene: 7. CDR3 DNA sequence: TGTGCCAGCAGCCGTCCCGGGACAGGGAACTATGGCTACACCTTC. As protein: CASSRPGTGNYGYTF.

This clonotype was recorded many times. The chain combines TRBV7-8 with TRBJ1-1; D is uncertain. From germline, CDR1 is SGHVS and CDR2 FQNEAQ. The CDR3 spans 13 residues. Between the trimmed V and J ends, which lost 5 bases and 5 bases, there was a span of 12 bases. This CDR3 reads CASSMSRNTEAFF. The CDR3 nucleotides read TGTGCCAGCAGCATGAGCAGGAATACTGAAGCTTTCTTT.

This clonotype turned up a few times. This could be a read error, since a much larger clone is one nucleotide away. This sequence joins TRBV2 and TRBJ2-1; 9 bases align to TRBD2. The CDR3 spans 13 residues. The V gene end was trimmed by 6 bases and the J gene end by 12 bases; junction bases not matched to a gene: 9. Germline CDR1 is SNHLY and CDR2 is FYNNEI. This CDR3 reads CASRTGTSRGQFF. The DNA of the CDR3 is TGTGCCAGCAGGACCGGGACTAGCCGTGGGCAGTTCTTC.

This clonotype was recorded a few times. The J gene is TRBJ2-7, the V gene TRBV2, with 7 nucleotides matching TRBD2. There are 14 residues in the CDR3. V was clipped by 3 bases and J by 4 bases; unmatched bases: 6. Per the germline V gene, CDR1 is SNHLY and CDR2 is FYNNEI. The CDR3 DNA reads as TGTGCCAGCAGTGACGTCGGGGGGAATTACGAGCAGTACTTC. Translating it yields CASSDVGGNYEQYF.

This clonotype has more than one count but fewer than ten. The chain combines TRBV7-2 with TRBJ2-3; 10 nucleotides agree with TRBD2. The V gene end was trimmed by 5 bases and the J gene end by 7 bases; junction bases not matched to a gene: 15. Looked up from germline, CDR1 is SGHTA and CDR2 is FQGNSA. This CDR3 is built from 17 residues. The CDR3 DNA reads TGTGCCAGCAGCCCCCGGGTGATAGCGGGGGGCAAGCATACGCAGTATTTT. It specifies CASSPRVIAGGKHTQYF. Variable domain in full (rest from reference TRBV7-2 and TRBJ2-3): GAGVSQSPSNKVTEKGKDVELRCDPISGHTALYWYRQSLGQGLEFLIYFQGNSAPDKSGLPSDRFSAERTGGSVSTLTIQRTQQEDSAVYLCASSPRVIAGGKHTQYFGPGTRLTVL.

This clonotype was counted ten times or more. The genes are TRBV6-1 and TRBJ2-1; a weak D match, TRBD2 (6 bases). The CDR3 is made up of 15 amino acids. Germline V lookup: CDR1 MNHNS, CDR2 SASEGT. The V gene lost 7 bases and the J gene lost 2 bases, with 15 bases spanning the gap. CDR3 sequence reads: CASTFGTGTYNEQFF. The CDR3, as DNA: TGTGCCAGCACCTTCGGGACTGGTACCTACAATGAGCAGTTCTTC.

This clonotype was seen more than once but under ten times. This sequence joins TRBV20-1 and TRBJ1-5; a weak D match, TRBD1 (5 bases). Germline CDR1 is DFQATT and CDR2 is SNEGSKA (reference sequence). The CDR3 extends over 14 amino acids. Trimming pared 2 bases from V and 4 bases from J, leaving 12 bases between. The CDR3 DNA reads TGCAGTGCTAGAACACCACCAGGGAATCAGCCCCAGCATTTT. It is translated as CSARTPPGNQPQHF.

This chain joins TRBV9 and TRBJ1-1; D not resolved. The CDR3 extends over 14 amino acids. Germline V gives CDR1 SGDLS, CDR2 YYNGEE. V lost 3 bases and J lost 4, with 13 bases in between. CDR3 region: CASSGTQDSTEAFF. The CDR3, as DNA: TGTGCCAGCAGCGGGACTCAAGATAGCACTGAAGCTTTCTTT.

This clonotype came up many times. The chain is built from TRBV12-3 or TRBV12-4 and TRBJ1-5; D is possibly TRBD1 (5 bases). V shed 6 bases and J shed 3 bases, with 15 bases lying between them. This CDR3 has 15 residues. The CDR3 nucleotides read TGTGCCAGCAGCCTAACACGACAGAACAATCAGCCCCAGCATTTT. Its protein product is CASSLTRQNNQPQHF.

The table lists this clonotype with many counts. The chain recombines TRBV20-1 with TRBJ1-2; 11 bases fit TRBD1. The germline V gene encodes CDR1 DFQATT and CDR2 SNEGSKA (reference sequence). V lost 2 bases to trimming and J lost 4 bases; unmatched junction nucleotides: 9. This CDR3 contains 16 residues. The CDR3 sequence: CSARPLGQGAGYGYTF. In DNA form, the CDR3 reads TGCAGTGCTAGACCCCTCGGACAGGGGGCGGGCTATGGCTACACCTTC.

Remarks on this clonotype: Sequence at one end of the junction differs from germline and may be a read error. The CDR3 loop reads CASSRTDDTDAQYF. In nucleotides, the CDR3 is TGTGCCAGCAGTCGGACGGACGACACAGATGCGCAGTATTTT. This sequence joins TRBV9 and TRBJ2-3; D gene uncertain. CDR1 SGDLS and CDR2 YYNGEE come from the germline V gene. The CDR3 extends over 14 amino acids.

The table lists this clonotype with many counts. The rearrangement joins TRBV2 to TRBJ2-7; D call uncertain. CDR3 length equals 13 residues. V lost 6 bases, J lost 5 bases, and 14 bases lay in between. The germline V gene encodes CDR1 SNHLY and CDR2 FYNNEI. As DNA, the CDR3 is TGTGCCAGCAGCCAACCCCCCAACCACGAGCAGTACTTC. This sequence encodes CASSQPPNHEQYF.

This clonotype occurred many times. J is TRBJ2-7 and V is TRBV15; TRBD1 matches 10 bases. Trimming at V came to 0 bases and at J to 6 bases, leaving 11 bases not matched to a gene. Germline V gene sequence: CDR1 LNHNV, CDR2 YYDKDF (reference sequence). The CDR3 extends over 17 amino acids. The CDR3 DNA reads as TGTGCCACCAGCAGAGATTTTCGGGGACAGGGGAACGTCGAGCAGTACTTC. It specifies CATSRDFRGQGNVEQYF. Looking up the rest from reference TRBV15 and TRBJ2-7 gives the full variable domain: DAMVIQNPRYQVTQFGKPVTLSCSQTLNHNVMYWYQQKSSQAPKLLFHYYDKDFNNEADTPDNFQSRRPNTSFCFLDIRSPGLGDTAMYLCATSRDFRGQGNVEQYFGPGTRLTVT.

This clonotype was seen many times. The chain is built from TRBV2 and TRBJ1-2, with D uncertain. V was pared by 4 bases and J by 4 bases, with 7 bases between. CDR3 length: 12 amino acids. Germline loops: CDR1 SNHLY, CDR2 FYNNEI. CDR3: CASSVRSYGYTF. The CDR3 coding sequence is TGTGCCAGCAGTGTCCGGAGCTATGGCTACACCTTC.

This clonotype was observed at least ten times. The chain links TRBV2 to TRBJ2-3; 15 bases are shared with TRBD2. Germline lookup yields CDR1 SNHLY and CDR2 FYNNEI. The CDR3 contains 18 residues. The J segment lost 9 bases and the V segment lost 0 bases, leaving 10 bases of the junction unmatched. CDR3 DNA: TGTGCCAGCAGTGAAGCTTTTCCGGGACTAGCGGGGGGCCGCACGCAGTATTTT. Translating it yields CASSEAFPGLAGGRTQYF.

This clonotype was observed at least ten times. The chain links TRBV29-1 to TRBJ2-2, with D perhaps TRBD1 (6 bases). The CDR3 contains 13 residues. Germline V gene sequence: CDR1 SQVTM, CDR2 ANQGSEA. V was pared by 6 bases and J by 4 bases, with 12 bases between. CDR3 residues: CSVQGHSTGELFF. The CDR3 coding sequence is TGCAGCGTCCAGGGGCACTCCACCGGGGAGCTGTTTTTT.

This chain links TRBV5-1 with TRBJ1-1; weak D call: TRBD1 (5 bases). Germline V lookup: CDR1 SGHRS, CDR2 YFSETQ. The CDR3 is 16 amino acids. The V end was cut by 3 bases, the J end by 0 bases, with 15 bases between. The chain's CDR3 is CASSSSTGAMNTEAFF. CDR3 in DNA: TGCGCCAGCAGCTCGTCTACAGGAGCAATGAACACTGAAGCTTTCTTT.

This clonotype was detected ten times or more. This chain's CDR3 is CASSSPGKGATDTQYF. The CDR3, as DNA: TGTGCCAGCAGTTCACCGGGAAAGGGGGCGACAGATACGCAGTATTTT. This chain joins TRBV5-4 and TRBJ2-3; TRBD1 matches at 7 bases. Germline CDR1 reads SGHNT; CDR2 reads YYREEE (reference sequence). The length of the CDR3 is 16 residues. J lost 3 bases, V lost 5 bases, and 12 bases had no gene match.

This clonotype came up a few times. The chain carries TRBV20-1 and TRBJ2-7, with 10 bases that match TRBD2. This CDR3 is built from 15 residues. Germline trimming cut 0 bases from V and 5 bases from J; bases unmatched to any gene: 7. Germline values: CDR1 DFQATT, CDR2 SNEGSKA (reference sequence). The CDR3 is CSARDPLAGAHEQYF. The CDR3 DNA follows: TGCAGTGCTAGAGATCCCCTAGCGGGGGCCCACGAGCAGTACTTC.

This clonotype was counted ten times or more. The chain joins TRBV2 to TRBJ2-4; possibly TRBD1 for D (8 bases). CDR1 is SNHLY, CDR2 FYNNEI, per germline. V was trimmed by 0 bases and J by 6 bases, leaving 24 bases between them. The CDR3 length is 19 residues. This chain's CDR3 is CASSEALQGGTGGGNIQYF. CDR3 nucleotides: TGTGCCAGCAGTGAAGCGCTTCAGGGCGGAACAGGGGGGGGAAACATTCAGTACTTC.

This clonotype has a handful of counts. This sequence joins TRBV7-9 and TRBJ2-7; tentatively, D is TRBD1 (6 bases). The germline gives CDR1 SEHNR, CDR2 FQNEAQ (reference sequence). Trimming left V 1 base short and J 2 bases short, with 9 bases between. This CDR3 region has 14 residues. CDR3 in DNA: TGTGCCAGCAGCTTAGTGGGGACACCCTACGAGCAGTACTTC. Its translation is CASSLVGTPYEQYF.

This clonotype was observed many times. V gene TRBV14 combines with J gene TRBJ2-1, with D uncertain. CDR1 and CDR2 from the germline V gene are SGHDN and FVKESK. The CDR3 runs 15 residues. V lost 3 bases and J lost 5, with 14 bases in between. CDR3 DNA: TGTGCCAGCAGCCACACAGAGAGAGCTAACAATGAGCAGTTCTTC. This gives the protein CASSHTERANNEQFF.

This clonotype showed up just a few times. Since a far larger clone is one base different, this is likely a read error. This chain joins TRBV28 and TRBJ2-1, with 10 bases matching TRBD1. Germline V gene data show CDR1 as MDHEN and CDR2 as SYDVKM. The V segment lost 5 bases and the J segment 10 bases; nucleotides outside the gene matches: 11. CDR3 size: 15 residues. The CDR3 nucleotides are TGTGCCAGCAGTCACCCGTGGACAGGGGGGTACGAGCAGTTCTTC. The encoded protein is CASSHPWTGGYEQFF. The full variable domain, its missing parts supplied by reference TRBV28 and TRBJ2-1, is DVKVTQSSRYLVKRTGEKVFLECVQDMDHENMFWYRQDPGLGLRLIYFSYDVKMKEKGDIPEGYSVSREKKERFSLILESASTNQTSMYLCASSHPWTGGYEQFFGPGTRLTVL.

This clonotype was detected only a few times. Written as DNA, the CDR3 is TGTGCCAGCAGCAATACGGGGGTCGGGGAGCTGTTTTTT. As protein: CASSNTGVGELFF. V is TRBV9 and J is TRBJ2-2, with D maybe TRBD2 (6 bases). This CDR3 is 13 amino acids long. The V gene lost 4 bases and the J gene lost 7 bases, with 11 bases spanning the gap. Germline-derived CDR1 and CDR2 are SGDLS and YYNGEE.